The TCR beta chain under discussion was sequenced for a study of blood T cell repertoires in COVID-19. Study as a whole: Samples taken during acute and convalescent COVID-19 were collected in the United States, Italy and Spain. PBMCs, B-cell-depleted T cells, or T cells provided the cDNA or gDNA that made up the material.

In germline, CDR1 is SGHRS, CDR2 YFSETQ. The CDR3 spans 16 residues. Unmatched junction bases numbered 14, after V lost 2 bases and J lost 8 bases. Libraries were prepared by immunoSEQ multiplex PCR; TCRdb keeps only in-frame clonotypes and omits some of them. The data show a few hundred thousand clones, over 80% seen once. A Seattle source enrolled patients during active infection and followed them longitudinally. This TCR was recovered from a woman aged 45-59 years with COVID-19, enrolled during active disease. The specimen was peripheral blood. V usage is TRBV5-1 and J usage is TRBJ1-2; 8 bases agree with TRBD1. CDR3 loop: CASSFGGQGALSGYTF. CDR3 bases: TGCGCCAGCAGCTTTGGCGGGCAGGGGGCCTTATCGGGCTACACCTTC. Full variable domain (outside the CDR3, taken from reference TRBV5-1 and TRBJ1-2): KAGVTQTPRYLIKTRGQQVTLSCSPISGHRSVSWYQQTPGQGLQFLFEYFSETQRNKGNFPGRFSGRQFSNSRSEMNVSTLELGDSALYLCASSFGGQGALSGYTFGSGTRLTVV.